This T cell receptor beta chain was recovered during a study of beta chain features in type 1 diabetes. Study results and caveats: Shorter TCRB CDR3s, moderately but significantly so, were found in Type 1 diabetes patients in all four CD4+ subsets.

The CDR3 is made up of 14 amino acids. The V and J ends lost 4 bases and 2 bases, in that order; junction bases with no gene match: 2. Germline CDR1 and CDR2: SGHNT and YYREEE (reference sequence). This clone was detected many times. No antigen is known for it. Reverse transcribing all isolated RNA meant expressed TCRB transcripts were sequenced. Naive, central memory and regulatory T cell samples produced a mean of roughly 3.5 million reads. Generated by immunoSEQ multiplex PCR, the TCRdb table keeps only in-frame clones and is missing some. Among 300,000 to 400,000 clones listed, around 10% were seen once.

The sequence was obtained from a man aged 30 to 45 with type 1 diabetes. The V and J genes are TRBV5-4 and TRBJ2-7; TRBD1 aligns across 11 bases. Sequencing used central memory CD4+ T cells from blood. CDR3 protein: CASSLGQGAYEQYF. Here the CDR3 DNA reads TGTGCCAGCAGCCTGGGACAGGGGGCCTACGAGCAGTACTTC.